These 14 T cell receptor beta chains share one sample of origin, sequenced in a study of T cells in Graves' hyperthyroidism and ophthalmopathy. RNA transcripts were the template for amplifying TCR beta CDR3 regions. The HTBI primer set was used in a first-round RT-PCR of the TCR CDR3. TCRdb recomputed calls from the multiplex PCR reads with MiXCR, one row per CDR3 protein. The data hold roughly 570,000 distinct CDR3 sequences, with around 46% observed a single time. Sequenced sample: peripheral blood or thyroid tissue (not recorded which). The receptors stem from a woman aged 18-29 years with Graves' hyperthyroidism.

This clonotype was recorded many times. The rearrangement uses TRBV11-1 and TRBJ2-7, with 8 bases identical to TRBD1. V trimming: 5 bases; J trimming: 2 bases; junction bases outside the gene matches: 8. The germline V gene has CDR1 SGHAT and CDR2 FQDESV (reference sequence). This CDR3 is built from 15 residues. CDR3 region: CASSPRGQEAYEQYF. The CDR3 DNA is TGTGCCAGCAGCCCCCGGGGACAGGAGGCCTACGAGCAGTACTTC.

V and J are TRBV29-1 and TRBJ2-7; the D is unclear. Germline CDR1 SQVTM, CDR2 ANQGSEA. The CDR3 totals 12 residues. V was shortened by 4 bases and J by 3 bases, with 10 bases between the two germline ends. CDR3 amino acids: CSVGGVNYEQYF. The CDR3 bases are TGCAGCGTTGGTGGGGTAAACTACGAGCAGTACTTC.

A word on this clonotype: Its ends do not fully match the called genes, so a read error is possible. The chain uses TRBV10-3 and TRBJ1-5; 7 bases fit TRBD1. CDR1 is ENHRY and CDR2 is SYGVKD in the germline V gene. The CDR3 is made up of 15 amino acids. The CDR3 is CASSYSGTEYQPQHF. The CDR3 region has the DNA TGTGCCAGCAGTTACTCCGGGACAGAGTATCAGCCCCAGCATTTT.

Many counts were recorded for this clonotype. The chain employs TRBV12-3 or TRBV12-4 and TRBJ1-6; possibly TRBD1 for D (6 bases). V was cut by 5 bases and J by 1 base, with 12 bases left in between. The CDR3 length is 16 residues. DNA for the CDR3: TGTGCCAGCAGTAGGGGGGGGCTTTCCTATAATTCACCCCTCCACTTT. Translation: CASSRGGLSYNSPLHF.

This clonotype showed up many times. CDR3 coding DNA: TGTGCCACCCGGATAGAGTATGGCTACACCTTC. It yields the protein CATRIEYGYTF. The chain links TRBV6-1 to TRBJ1-2; D remains ambiguous. The V gene lost 10 bases and the J gene lost 5 bases, with 11 bases spanning the gap. The germline CDR1 and CDR2 sequences are MNHNS and SASEGT. The CDR3 loop spans 11 amino acids.

The genes are TRBV19 and TRBJ2-1, with 13 bases fitting TRBD2. CDR1 is LNHDA and CDR2 is SQIVND in the germline V gene (reference sequence). The length of the CDR3 is 16 residues. V lost 7 bases, J lost 8 bases, and 11 bases stayed unmatched. The CDR3 is CASKLGLAGEGYEQFF. The CDR3 DNA sequence: TGTGCCAGTAAACTAGGACTAGCGGGAGAGGGCTATGAGCAGTTCTTC.

In this sample, this clonotype turned up many times. The chain is built from TRBV7-2 and TRBJ2-7; 8 nucleotides agree with TRBD2. CDR1 and CDR2 from the germline V gene are SGHTA and FQGNSA. The trim removed 6 bases at V and 5 bases at J, leaving 6 bases unmatched. This CDR3 spans 13 amino acids. The CDR3, as DNA: TGTGCCAGCAGGGCCGGGACTAGTGACGAGCAGTACTTC. It yields the protein CASRAGTSDEQYF.

The gene calls are TRBV6-5 and TRBJ2-6; D call uncertain. The V gene's germline CDR1 is MNHEY and CDR2 SVGAGI. The V end was cut by 2 bases, the J end by 16 bases, with 6 bases between. The CDR3 is made up of 10 amino acids. The CDR3 loop reads CASSYTGLTF. DNA of the CDR3: TGTGCCAGCAGTTACACCGGACTGACTTTC.

This clonotype was picked up one time. It may be a read error: a sequence one base away is much more abundant. The J gene is TRBJ1-1, the V gene TRBV5-1; D ambiguous. The germline CDR1 and CDR2 sequences are SGHRS and YFSETQ. The length of the CDR3 is 14 residues. The CDR3 region is CASSLSLAVTETFF. CDR3 DNA sequence: TGCGCCAGCAGCTTGTCTTTGGCGGTCACTGAAACTTTCTTT.

Only a few counts were recorded for this clonotype. The rearrangement joins TRBV27 to TRBJ2-2; D is possibly TRBD1 or TRBD2 (5 bases each). V shed 6 bases and J shed 6 bases, with 14 bases lying between them. From germline, CDR1 is MNHEY and CDR2 SMNVEV (reference sequence). CDR3 length equals 14 residues. The CDR3 reads CASSSGTGAGELFF. CDR3 bases: TGTGCCAGCAGCTCAGGGACGGGCGCCGGGGAGCTGTTTTTT.

This clonotype was detected ten times or more. The chain uses TRBV24-1 and TRBJ2-7; 10 positions agree with TRBD2. This CDR3 is built from 16 residues. V was pared by 2 bases and J by 5 bases, with 8 bases of the junction left unmatched. Germline loops: CDR1 KGHDR, CDR2 SFDVKD. Here the CDR3 DNA reads TGTGCCACCAGTGATTCCCTGGCTAGCGGGAGCAACGAGCAGTACTTC. This gives the protein CATSDSLASGSNEQYF.

The gene calls are TRBV20-1 and TRBJ1-2; maybe TRBD1 (6 bases). Germline V lookup: CDR1 DFQATT, CDR2 SNEGSKA (reference sequence). V dropped 2 bases and J dropped 4 bases, with 14 bases sitting between them. This CDR3 is built from 14 residues. Here the CDR3 DNA reads TGCAGTGCTAGACCCTTAGGGACAACCTATGGCTACACCTTC. Translated, it gives CSARPLGTTYGYTF.

This clonotype was counted many times. V usage is TRBV5-5 and J usage is TRBJ2-2, with D maybe TRBD1 (5 bases). CDR3 length: 13 residues. Looked up from germline, CDR1 is SGHKS and CDR2 is YYEKEE (reference sequence). V gave up 0 bases and J gave up 14 bases, with 14 bases separating them. The CDR3: CASSLVRQQVLFF. The DNA for the CDR3 is TGTGCCAGCAGCTTGGTTAGACAGCAAGTACTGTTTTTT. Complete variable domain (other parts from reference TRBV5-5 and TRBJ2-2): DAGVTQSPTHLIKTRGQQVTLRCSPISGHKSVSWYQQVLGQGPQFIFQYYEKEERGRGNFPDRFSARQFPNYSSELNVNALLLGDSALYLCASSLVRQQVLFFGEGSRLTVL.

This clonotype was counted many times. Here the CDR3 reads CASSLGGDPYEQYF. The CDR3 coding sequence is TGTGCCAGCAGCTTAGGAGGGGACCCCTACGAGCAGTACTTC. The rearrangement joins TRBV7-2 to TRBJ2-7, with D perhaps assigned TRBD1 or TRBD2 (5 bases each). This CDR3 comprises 14 residues. Germline CDR1 reads SGHTA; CDR2 reads FQGNSA. V was clipped by 1 base and J by 2 bases, with 9 bases between them. The variable domain in full, with the rest retrieved from reference TRBV7-2 and TRBJ2-7, is GAGVSQSPSNKVTEKGKDVELRCDPISGHTALYWYRQSLGQGLEFLIYFQGNSAPDKSGLPSDRFSAERTGGSVSTLTIQRTQQEDSAVYLCASSLGGDPYEQYFGPGTRLTVT.